The source of this T cell receptor (beta chain) is a study of human T cells and chemical hapten exposure. Time point of the sample: patch test 2, 6 weeks after DPC sensitization. Treatment: therapeutic diphenylcyclopropenone sensitization with weekly scalp DPC. Using its own MiXCR run on the RACE reads, TCRdb lists one record per CDR3 protein. The table records tens of thousands of distinct CDR3 sequences, approximately 9.9% of them present only once. V shed 6 bases, J shed 3 bases, and the junction held 5 bases outside the gene matches. Germline V gives CDR1 DFQATT, CDR2 SNEGSKA (reference sequence). The CDR3 consists of 14 residues.

V usage is TRBV20-1 and J usage is TRBJ2-3, with TRBD1 identical over 11 bases. The specimen comprised whole blood, sampled in connection with sensitization to the hapten diphenylcyclopropenone (DPC). The clonotype originates from a man between 35 and 55 years old with alopecia areata. Some clones in this sample may be carry-over from other donors' samples. This chain's CDR3 is CSADGQGATDTQYF. In DNA, the CDR3 is TGCAGTGCAGACGGACAGGGGGCTACAGATACGCAGTATTTT.